This T cell receptor beta chain stems from a study of T cell responses to AZD1222 COVID-19 vaccine (dated by TCRdb to the early 2020s). Context from the whole study: AZD1222 recipients with second doses at about 4 weeks or about 12 weeks were pooled, because spike-specific TCR depth and breadth did not differ between schedules. TCR sequencing covered roughly 230 trial participants: 200 to 220 given two doses of AZD1222 and 26 given two doses of MenACWY control vaccine. Trial participants were enrolled by age into subgroups of 18-55, 56-69 and 70-plus years, and around 150, 29 and 61 TCR-sequenced participants, respectively, were included in these subgroups.

Reading the germline V gene (reference sequence) gives CDR1 MNHNY and CDR2 SVGAGI. There are 13 amino acids in the CDR3, from cysteine to phenylalanine inclusive. Only CDR3 DNA is held: 39 bases, read in frame from base 1. The trim is 11 bases for V and 3 bases for J, with a gap of 11 bases between the germline ends. This clone was picked up one time. The antigen it recognizes is unknown. The input lacks base qualities; no much larger clone sits a single base away. Per the publication, the time point label means: baseline before first vaccination. The vaccinee samples were drawn from two UK trials, COV001 and COV002, one of which was a single-blind randomized controlled phase 2/3 trial testing AZD1222 (ChAdOx1 nCoV-19) in healthy adults. Trial participant PBMC samples were collected at day 0 and day 28 after the second dose for TCRbeta chain sequencing. Study-wide conclusions, independent of this receptor: In the small 56-69-year group, the increase in depth fell short of significance, most likely because of low power. Conclusions about previously exposed vaccinees were limited because only six or seven AZD1222 recipients were SARS-CoV-2 seropositive at baseline. A significant rise in spike-specific TCR breadth and depth was observed after two AZD1222 doses relative to day 0 and relative to MenACWY recipients. Participants were mostly white British and included more females than males, and it was suggested by the authors that clonal diversity may have been underestimated. Because no day 14 peak-response samples were available, the repertoires could be characterized only after the peak T cell response. The vaccine-associated CD4 TCRs covered the entire spike protein, and the dominant responses fell in regions 160-218 and 743-854. Reportedly, almost half of the unique spike-specific TCRs recognized epitopes lying outside the regions that are mutated in the B.1.351 and B.1.1.7 variants.

The CDR3 regions of human TCRbeta chains were analyzed by immunosequencing. Processing in the source paper ran as follows. Repertoire TCRs were checked for matches against a reference library of SARS-CoV-2-specific TCRs that had been generated using the MIRA antigen-specificity platform. Breadth was defined as the fraction of unique TCRs that were SARS-CoV-2-associated. Depth was defined as the fraction of total T cells that were SARS-CoV-2-associated. Using the MIRA data, each spike-specific TCR was mapped to the spike region that the TCR reacts to and placed in a CD4 or CD8 class. Log10-transformed breadth and depth values were compared by one-way ANOVA with Sidak's multiple comparisons tests. Entries here come from immuneACCESS through TCRdb and include only in-frame sequences with V and J called. Some clones fail to appear in such tables; in the studies checked, an unresolved V gene covers under half of the shortfall, and the cause of the remainder is unknown. The D gene and trimming were derived from the DNA, and the V and J assignments and clone size from that table. The sample table holds some 130,000 clones, of which 84% were seen once. Roughly 3.9% of the sample lies in the top ten.

The sequencing here drew on peripheral blood, taken on day 0 of AZD1222 vaccination. This TCR was sampled from an adult in good health. The chain links TRBV6-6 with TRBJ2-6, and the D gene may be TRBD1, 5 bases matching. The CDR3 has the sequence CAAGLGGANVLTF. The bases are TGTGCCGCAGGGCTTGGTGGGGCCAACGTCCTGACTTTC.